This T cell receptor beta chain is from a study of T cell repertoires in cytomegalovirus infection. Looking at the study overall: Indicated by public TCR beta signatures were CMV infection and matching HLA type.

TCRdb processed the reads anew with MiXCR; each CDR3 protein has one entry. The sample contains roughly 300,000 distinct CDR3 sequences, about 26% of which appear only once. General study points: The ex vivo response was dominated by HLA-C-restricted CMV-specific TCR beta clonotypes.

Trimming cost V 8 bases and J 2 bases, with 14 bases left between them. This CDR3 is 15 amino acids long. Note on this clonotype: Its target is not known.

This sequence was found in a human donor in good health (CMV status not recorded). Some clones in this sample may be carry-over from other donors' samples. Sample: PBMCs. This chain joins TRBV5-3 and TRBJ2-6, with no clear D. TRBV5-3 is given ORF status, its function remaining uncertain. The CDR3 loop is CASSMWSAGANVLTF. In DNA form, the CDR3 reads TGTGCCAGCAGCATGTGGAGTGCTGGGGCCAACGTCCTGACTTTC.